This TCR beta chain was sequenced for a study of T cell responses to AZD1222 COVID-19 vaccine. The method was immunoSEQ multiplex PCR; TCRdb's version includes in-frame clones alone and lacks a portion of them. The table lists about 150,000 clones, roughly 85% of them singletons, with around 0.99% in the top ten. The V end was cut by 3 bases, the J end by 5 bases, with 2 bases between. This CDR3 is built from 11 residues. CDR1 is KGHSH, CDR2 LQKENI, per germline. For this clone: The antigen remains unidentified.

Overall study findings and caveats: Per reports, nearly half of all spike-specific TCRs target regions that are unmutated in variants. It should be noted that donors were predominantly white British and more often female, and clonal diversity was possibly underestimated.

The material was peripheral blood, obtained 28 days after the second AZD1222 dose. The clonotype comes from an adult who received the AZD1222 COVID-19 vaccine. The chain employs TRBV18 and TRBJ2-1, with D unresolved. CDR3 nucleotide sequence: TGTGCCAGCTCACCGAACAATGAGCAGTTCTTC. Translated, it gives CASSPNNEQFF. Looking up the rest from reference TRBV18 and TRBJ2-1 gives the full variable domain: NAGVMQNPRHLVRRRGQEARLRCSPMKGHSHVYWYRQLPEEGLKFMVYLQKENIIDESGMPKERFSAEFPKEGPSILRIQQVVRGDSAAYFCASSPNNEQFFGPGTRLTVL.